This T cell receptor (beta chain) is drawn from a study of PD-1 blockade in classical Hodgkin lymphoma (dated by TCRdb to the early 2020s). Regarding the complete study: Nivolumab dosing was 3 mg/kg intravenously every 2 weeks, continuing until either disease progression or unacceptable toxicity. A peripheral blood immune signature of response to PD-1 blockade in classical Hodgkin lymphoma was defined using TCR beta sequencing and CyTOF. General study outcomes and caveats: Lower diversity was seen in patients whose nivolumab began less than 1 year after ASCT, and these patients were left out of later analyses so that immune reconstitution would not confound the results. The study covered only a single clinical trial cohort, and the causes of the repertoire differences, possibly disease activity or prior therapy, were still not defined. Baseline TCR diversity was reported to be lower in newly diagnosed patients than in healthy donors and to be lower still in relapsed/refractory patients. Trial patients with a complete response had baseline diversity similar to that of newly diagnosed patients, while partial responders and progressors had significantly lower diversity. CD4+ but not CD8+ TCR diversity rose significantly by C4D1 (p=0.0027 vs p=0.16), most apparent in complete responders (p=0.02).

In the paper's terms, the time point label means: cycle 2 day 1 (C2D1) of nivolumab. Every trial patient had relapsed following autologous stem cell transplantation, and prior brentuximab vedotin exposure was what differed among cohorts A, B and C. A total of over 50 patients with relapsed/refractory classical Hodgkin lymphoma made up the trial cohort, and each patient's best overall response was complete response, partial response or progressive disease. Single-agent nivolumab was administered to trial patients in the multi-cohort phase II CheckMate 205 trial. An independent review committee assessed best overall response by applying the 2007 International Working Group response criteria. Trial PBMCs were collected just before the start of nivolumab (C1D1) and during therapy at cycle 2 day 1 and cycle 4 day 1. Peripheral blood was collected in 8 mL Vacutainer Cell Preparation Tubes, from which PBMCs were isolated by centrifugation and then cryopreserved.

Only a few counts were recorded for this clone. It lacks a known antigen. Base-call qualities are not available, and no considerably larger clone is one nucleotide away. CDR1 and CDR2 were assigned from the germline V gene as SGHTA and FQGTGA. V and J lose 5 bases and 5 bases, and a span of 9 bases separates them. The CDR3 numbers 12 residues from cysteine through phenylalanine. The only DNA kept is the CDR3, 36 bases in frame from the first base. Genomic DNA was extracted with the Qiagen DNeasy kit from unsorted PBMCs and from negatively selected CD4+ and CD8+ fractions. Using primers that anneal to V and J segments, immunoSEQ multiplex PCR amplified the TCR beta CDR3 regions. A synthetic immune receptor repertoire was used to minimize amplification bias, and any residual bias was removed computationally once sequencing was done. In the original analysis: Repertoire diversity was quantified as the Shannon entropy index using custom Python scripts. The unsorted, CD4+ and CD8+ repertoires were each analyzed separately, with the exception of combined analyses, where CD4+ and CD8+ sequences were merged in silico. A clone counted as expanded when the clone's frequency after treatment rose at least 2-fold relative to C1D1, and clones undetected at baseline were given a pseudocount of 0.5. Clones with 0 or 1 copy at C1D1 were defined as singleton clones, while clones with 2 or more copies were defined as non-singleton clones. Clones expanded in unsorted samples were labelled as CD4+, CD8+ or unknown by matching protein sequences in sorted samples from the same patient. Wilcoxon tests on paired samples were used to test diversity changes from C1D1 to C4D1. The source is immuneACCESS, and TCRdb retained only in-frame sequences with V and J called. Part of the clones is not carried over; for the studies checked, unresolved V genes explain less than half of this, and the remainder is unexplained. That table is the source of V, J and clone size, and D and trimming were worked out from the DNA. In all, the sample holds tens of thousands of clones, and 60% to 80% of those were seen once. The top ten clones comprise roughly 4% of the sample.

The material was peripheral blood mononuclear cells (PBMCs), obtained before the second cycle of nivolumab. This receptor chain uses TRBV7-3 and TRBJ2-5, with no D gene named confidently. The source is a human donor with classical Hodgkin lymphoma. The DNA sequence reads TGTGCCAGCAGCGCCCCTGGGGAGACCCAGTACTTC. Its translation is CASSAPGETQYF. Reference TRBV7-3 and TRBJ2-5 proteins supply the regions before and after the CDR3; the full variable domain is: GAGVSQTPSNKVTEKGKYVELRCDPISGHTALYWYRQSLGQGPEFLIYFQGTGAADDSGLPNDRFFAVRPEGSVSTLKIQRTERGDSAVYLCASSAPGETQYFGPGTRLLVL.